The 25 T cell receptor beta chains reported below all come from one sample, sequenced in a study of OX40 agonist ivuxolimab in advanced cancers. Sequencing was performed with immunoSEQ multiplex PCR; in TCRdb, only in-frame clones are kept and a portion is missing. The sample records roughly 76,000 clones, around nine tenths being singletons. The input for sequencing was CD4+ or CD8+ T cells sorted from blood, taken in a trial of the OX40 agonist ivuxolimab. All receptors come from an adult with an advanced solid tumor such as melanoma, head and neck, liver or kidney cancer.

The chain employs TRBV2 and TRBJ2-6; D unclear. The CDR3 runs 15 residues. Germline CDR1 SNHLY, CDR2 FYNNEI. Trimming cost V 8 bases and J 2 bases, with 13 bases left between them. This CDR3 reads CASAEWGTGANVLTF. In DNA, the CDR3 is TGTGCCAGCGCAGAATGGGGAACTGGGGCCAACGTCCTGACTTTC.

V and J are TRBV9 and TRBJ2-1; D remains unclear. V was pared by 3 bases and J by 4 bases, with 17 bases between. Per germline, CDR1 SGDLS and CDR2 YYNGEE. This CDR3 region has 16 residues. CDR3 in amino acids: CASSAPGFGSYNEQFF. CDR3 DNA: TGTGCCAGCAGCGCTCCTGGGTTCGGATCTTACAATGAGCAGTTCTTC. The variable domain in full, completed from reference TRBV9 and TRBJ2-1, reads DSGVTQTPKHLITATGQRVTLRCSPRSGDLSVYWYQQSLDQGLQFLIQYYNGEERAKGNILERFSAQQFPDLHSELNLSSLELGDSALYFCASSAPGFGSYNEQFFGPGTRLTVL.

This chain uses TRBV11-2 with TRBJ1-2; TRBD1 agrees at 9 bases. Germline loops: CDR1 SGHAT, CDR2 FQNNGV. This CDR3 has 14 amino acids. V shed 4 bases, J shed 5 bases, and the junction held 5 bases outside the gene matches. CDR3 amino acids: CASSSDRGNYGYTF. The CDR3 DNA reads as TGTGCCAGCAGCTCAGACAGGGGGAATTATGGCTACACCTTC.

The chain couples TRBV2 to TRBJ2-5; 9 positions agree with TRBD1. Trimming removed 1 base from V and 5 bases from J; junction bases left unmatched: 5. CDR3 size: 15 residues. The germline gives CDR1 SNHLY, CDR2 FYNNEI. CDR3 loop: CASSEGTGDSETQYF. DNA for the CDR3: TGTGCCAGCAGTGAAGGGACAGGGGATTCGGAGACCCAGTACTTC. Drawing the rest from reference TRBV2 and TRBJ2-5, the complete variable domain is EPEVTQTPSHQVTQMGQEVILRCVPISNHLYFYWYRQILGQKVEFLVSFYNNEISEKSEIFDDQFSVERPDGSNFTLKIRSTKLEDSAMYFCASSEGTGDSETQYFGPGTRLLVL.

The chain links TRBV19 to TRBJ2-7; no reliable D call. The V gene lost 1 base and the J gene lost 5 bases, with 12 bases spanning the gap. The CDR3 is made up of 14 amino acids. Looked up from germline, CDR1 is LNHDA and CDR2 is SQIVND (reference sequence). The CDR3 nucleotides read TGTGCCAGTAGTATAGCACAACCCGTGAACGAGCAGTACTTC. Residues: CASSIAQPVNEQYF.

The chain carries TRBV6-4 and TRBJ2-1, with no clear D. The ends were cut back, 2 bases at V and 9 bases at J, with 5 bases in the middle. Germline CDR1 is MRHNA and CDR2 is SNTAGT. The CDR3 length is 11 residues. For the CDR3, the DNA is TGTGCCAGCAGTGACGCCGGTGAGCAGTTCTTC. This codes for CASSDAGEQFF.

V and J are TRBV9 and TRBJ1-5, with no clear D. Trimming shortened V by 0 bases and J by 3 bases, and 7 bases separated the two germline ends. This CDR3 has 14 amino acids. Germline V CDR1 and CDR2: SGDLS, YYNGEE. Written as DNA, the CDR3 is TGTGCCAGCAGCGTAGGGCAGCACAATCAGCCCCAGCATTTT. Residues: CASSVGQHNQPQHF.

This chain uses TRBV7-8 with TRBJ1-2; D remains ambiguous. This CDR3 is built from 14 residues. V lost 3 bases and J 0 bases, leaving 8 bases between the germline ends. Germline CDR1 is SGHVS and CDR2 is FQNEAQ. This CDR3 reads CASSFLTANYGYTF. In nucleotides, the CDR3 is TGTGCCAGCAGCTTCTTGACGGCTAACTATGGCTACACCTTC.

CDR3 in DNA: TGTGCCAGCAGTGAAGCGGTGACTAGCCAGAAACAGGATACGCAGTATTTT. Protein product: CASSEAVTSQKQDTQYF. The J gene is TRBJ2-3, the V gene TRBV2, with 7 bases that match TRBD2. V was pared by 0 bases and J by 6 bases, with 12 bases of the junction left unmatched. From germline, CDR1 is SNHLY and CDR2 FYNNEI. The length of the CDR3 is 17 residues.

The CDR3: CASSLSVNEQYF. For the CDR3, the DNA is TGTGCCAGCAGCCTTTCAGTCAACGAGCAGTACTTC. The chain combines TRBV7-9 with TRBJ2-7; the D is unclear. This CDR3 comprises 12 residues. Germline lookup yields CDR1 SEHNR and CDR2 FQNEAQ (reference sequence). V was cut by 5 bases and J by 5 bases, with 10 bases left in between. Filled out from reference TRBV7-9 and TRBJ2-7, the complete variable domain reads DTGVSQNPRHKITKRGQNVTFRCDPISEHNRLYWYRQTLGQGPEFLTYFQNEAQLEKSRLLSDRFSAERPKGSFSTLEIQRTEQGDSAMYLCASSLSVNEQYFGPGTRLTVT.

J is TRBJ2-7 and V is TRBV29-1; 7 bases are shared with TRBD2. The J segment lost 4 bases and the V segment lost 6 bases, leaving 9 bases of the junction unmatched. From germline, CDR1 is SQVTM and CDR2 ANQGSEA. The CDR3 totals 13 residues. In nucleotides, the CDR3 is TGCAGCGTCGGTGCCCCGGGGGGTTACGAGCAGTACTTC. Its protein is CSVGAPGGYEQYF.

V is TRBV19 and J is TRBJ1-2; the D is unclear. Germline loops: CDR1 LNHDA, CDR2 SQIVND (reference sequence). This CDR3 contains 13 residues. V was cut by 5 bases and J by 3 bases, with 10 bases left in between. The DNA of the CDR3 is TGTGCCAGTAGTCCCGTGGAGGACTATGGCTACACCTTC. This sequence encodes CASSPVEDYGYTF.

About this clone: Different DNA sequences within this sample yield the same CDR3. The V and J genes are TRBV9 and TRBJ2-7; 12 bases agree with TRBD1. The CDR3 loop spans 15 amino acids. Trimming took 0 bases from V and 4 from J; bases not matched to a gene: 2. Germline assignment: CDR1 SGDLS and CDR2 YYNGEE. The CDR3, as DNA: TGTGCCAGCAGCGTAGCGGGACAGGGGGCATACGAGCAGTACTTC. Its translation: CASSVAGQGAYEQYF.

V and J are TRBV9 and TRBJ2-3; 9 nucleotides agree with TRBD2. The V segment lost 4 bases and the J segment 4 bases; nucleotides outside the gene matches: 10. Per the germline V gene, CDR1 is SGDLS and CDR2 is YYNGEE. CDR3 length equals 16 residues. CDR3 coding DNA: TGTGCCAGCAGCCCGAGTGGCGGGGGGGCCCCAGATACGCAGTATTTT. It yields the protein CASSPSGGGAPDTQYF.

Regarding this clone: One end of the junction does not line up with germline, which may come from a read error. This CDR3 reads CASSLTSEHYEQYF. The CDR3 bases are TGTGCTAGCAGCCTCACTAGCGAGCATTACGAGCAGTACTTC. The gene calls are TRBV7-7 and TRBJ2-7; 7 bases match TRBD2. The CDR3 is 14 residues long. Looked up from germline, CDR1 is SSHAT and CDR2 is FNYEAQ (reference sequence).

This chain uses TRBV5-1 with TRBJ2-5, with a tentative D call TRBD2 (6 bases). Germline V gives CDR1 SGHRS, CDR2 YFSETQ. The germline V and J ends were trimmed by 4 bases and 5 bases, with 18 bases remaining between them. The CDR3 extends over 15 amino acids. CDR3 DNA sequence: TGCGCCAGCAGCGGACCCACTAGACGGGGGGAGACCCAGTACTTC. The encoded protein is CASSGPTRRGETQYF.

The rearrangement joins TRBV7-9 to TRBJ2-1; TRBD2 agrees at 7 bases. Germline V gene lookup returns CDR1 SEHNR and CDR2 FQNEAQ (reference sequence). V lost 5 bases, J lost 3 bases, and 10 bases stayed unmatched. The CDR3 has 16 amino acids. CDR3 protein: CASSPPSGFFYNEQFF. CDR3 coding DNA: TGTGCCAGCAGCCCACCTAGCGGTTTTTTCTACAATGAGCAGTTCTTC. Drawing the rest from reference TRBV7-9 and TRBJ2-1, the complete variable domain is DTGVSQNPRHKITKRGQNVTFRCDPISEHNRLYWYRQTLGQGPEFLTYFQNEAQLEKSRLLSDRFSAERPKGSFSTLEIQRTEQGDSAMYLCASSPPSGFFYNEQFFGPGTRLTVL.

CDR3 in DNA: TGCAGCGTTGGGGAGGAAGTAGCTTTCTTT. Its translation: CSVGEEVAFF. V is TRBV29-1 and J is TRBJ1-1; D is undetermined. Germline-derived CDR1 and CDR2 are SQVTM and ANQGSEA. The V and J ends lost 4 bases and 10 bases respectively, with 10 bases between them. The CDR3 loop spans 10 amino acids.

V and J are TRBV27 and TRBJ2-7, with D perhaps assigned TRBD1 or TRBD2 (5 bases each). The CDR3 sequence is 12 residues long. The germline V gene encodes CDR1 MNHEY and CDR2 SMNVEV (reference sequence). With 5 bases removed from V and 6 bases from J, the gap between germline ends came to 11 bases. CDR3 DNA: TGTGCCAGCAGTCCCCCGGGGCGCGAGCAGTACTTC. It is translated as CASSPPGREQYF.

This chain links TRBV4-3 with TRBJ2-1; maybe TRBD2 (5 bases). CDR3 length equals 18 residues. Germline V gene sequence: CDR1 LGHNA, CDR2 YSLEER. V was cut by 0 bases and J by 0 bases, with 15 bases left in between. The CDR3 is CASSQDHRRASSYNEQFF. The CDR3 region has the DNA TGCGCCAGCAGCCAAGATCATCGGCGGGCCAGCTCCTACAATGAGCAGTTCTTC.

The chain combines TRBV6-4 with TRBJ2-5; D is perhaps TRBD1 (5 bases). The ends were cut back, 0 bases at V and 0 bases at J, with 14 bases in the middle. The CDR3 has 17 residues. Germline CDR1 is MRHNA and CDR2 is SNTAGT. Written as DNA, the CDR3 is TGTGCCAGCAGTGACTCGAACAGGCCGCTAAACCAAGAGACCCAGTACTTC. Translating it yields CASSDSNRPLNQETQYF.

This clone was seen only once. An end of the junction does not agree with germline; a read error may underlie this. The genes are TRBV5-8 and TRBJ2-2; D might be TRBD1 or TRBD2, each matching 5 bases. CDR1 and CDR2 from the germline V gene are SGHTS and YDEGEE. The CDR3 is 14 amino acids. This CDR3 reads CASTFPGTTGELFF. CDR3 in DNA: TGTGCCAGCACCTTCCCCGGGACCACCGGAGAGCTGTTTTTT.

The chain couples TRBV5-6 to TRBJ2-3, with D perhaps TRBD2 (6 bases). The CDR3 covers 17 residues. The germline V gene encodes CDR1 SGHDT and CDR2 YYEEEE. Trimming left V 3 bases short and J 2 bases short, with 19 bases between. For the CDR3, the DNA is TGTGCCAGCAGCTCGTGGGGGGACCCTACCGACACAGATACGCAGTATTTT. This codes for CASSSWGDPTDTDTQYF.

The gene calls are TRBV2 and TRBJ2-2, with D possibly being TRBD1 or TRBD2 (5 bases each). This CDR3 is 15 amino acids long. Germline V gene lookup returns CDR1 SNHLY and CDR2 FYNNEI. Trimming took 10 bases from V and 7 from J, leaving 22 bases between them. For the CDR3, the DNA is TGTGCCAACAGCCTTACCGGGACGAGCAGCGGGGAGCTGTTTTTT. Protein product: CANSLTGTSSGELFF.

CDR3 loop: CASSPPGWGQGTEAFF. The CDR3 bases are TGTGCCAGCTCACCACCGGGTTGGGGGCAAGGCACTGAAGCTTTCTTT. V is TRBV18 and J is TRBJ1-1, with D possibly TRBD1 on 6 matching bases. Trimming pared 0 bases from V and 4 bases from J, leaving 15 bases between. The CDR3 loop spans 16 amino acids. Germline assignment: CDR1 KGHSH and CDR2 LQKENI.